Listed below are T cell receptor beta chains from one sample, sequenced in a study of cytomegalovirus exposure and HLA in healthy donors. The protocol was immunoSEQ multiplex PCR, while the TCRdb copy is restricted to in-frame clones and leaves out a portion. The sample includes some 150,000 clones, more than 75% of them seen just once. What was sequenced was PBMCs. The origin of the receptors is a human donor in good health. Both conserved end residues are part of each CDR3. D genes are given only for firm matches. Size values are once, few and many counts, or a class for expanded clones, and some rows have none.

DNA: TGTGCCAGCAGTGTTGGGGGCCCTGAAGCTTTCTTT
CDR3: CASSVGGPEAFF
size: NA
V: TRBV6-1
D: NA
J: TRBJ1-1

DNA: TGTGCCACCAGGACAGCCTACGAGCAGTACTTC
CDR3: CATRTAYEQYF
size: NA
V: TRBV11-2
D: NA
J: TRBJ2-7

DNA: TGTGCCAGCAGTTTTGGCGGGACCTACAATGAGCAGTTCTTC
CDR3: CASSFGGTYNEQFF
size: NA
V: TRBV27
D: NA
J: TRBJ2-1

DNA: TGTGCCAGCAGCTTGGACAGCCTTTACGAGCAGTACTTC
CDR3: CASSLDSLYEQYF
size: NA
V: TRBV28
D: NA
J: TRBJ2-7

DNA: TGTGCCAGTAGTGTCGACAGGGGCGGCACCGGGGAGCTGTTTTTT
CDR3: CASSVDRGGTGELFF
size: once
V: TRBV19
D: TRBD1
J: TRBJ2-2

DNA: TGTGCCAGCAGGCCCACAGGGATGGAGACCCAGTACTTC
CDR3: CASRPTGMETQYF
size: NA
V: TRBV27
D: NA
J: TRBJ2-5

DNA: TGTGCCAGTAGTATAGACTCGGCCGGGGAGACCCAGTACTTC
CDR3: CASSIDSAGETQYF
size: once
V: TRBV19
D: NA
J: TRBJ2-5

DNA: TGCGCCAGCAGTATTAGGACAGGATATAATTCACCCCTCCACTTT
CDR3: CASSIRTGYNSPLHF
size: NA
V: TRBV10-2
D: TRBD1
J: TRBJ1-6

DNA: TGCGCCAGCAGCCCAGCGACAGGGACCTACGAGCAGTACTTC
CDR3: CASSPATGTYEQYF
size: NA
V: TRBV5-1
D: TRBD1
J: TRBJ2-7

DNA: TGCGCCAGCAGCTCATTAATCCAGCGGGGGCCAGCGAACACCGGGGAGCTGTTTTTT
CDR3: CASSSLIQRGPANTGELFF
size: NA
V: TRBV5-1
D: TRBD2
J: TRBJ2-2

DNA: TGTGCCAGCAGCCCGGCGGGGTACGGCTACACCTTC
CDR3: CASSPAGYGYTF
size: NA
V: TRBV27
D: NA
J: TRBJ1-2

DNA: TGTGCCAGTAGTCCCGGGACAGATTCCTACGAGCAGTACTTC
CDR3: CASSPGTDSYEQYF
size: once
V: TRBV19
D: TRBD1
J: TRBJ2-7

DNA: TGTGCCAGCAGCTTGGGACTAGCGGAGGGAGTTAGGAATGAGCAGTTCTTC
CDR3: CASSLGLAEGVRNEQFF
size: NA
V: TRBV7-2
D: TRBD2
J: TRBJ2-1

DNA: TGCGCCAGCAGCGCCCAGGCTGATGAAAAACTGTTTTTT
CDR3: CASSAQADEKLFF
size: NA
V: TRBV5-1
D: NA
J: TRBJ1-4

DNA: TGTGCCAGCAGGAGCATACAGGCAACCTACGAGCAGTACTTC
CDR3: CASRSIQATYEQYF
size: NA
V: TRBV6-6
D: NA
J: TRBJ2-7

DNA: TGTGCCAGCCTCTATGGCTACACCTTC
CDR3: CASLYGYTF
size: NA
V: TRBV18
D: NA
J: TRBJ1-2

DNA: TGCGCCAGCAGCTTATCTGGACAGGGGGGTGAGCAGTACTTC
CDR3: CASSLSGQGGEQYF
size: NA
V: TRBV5-1
D: TRBD1
J: TRBJ2-7

DNA: TGTGCCAGCAGCCCGAGGGCAGGTGGTACTGAAGCTTTCTTT
CDR3: CASSPRAGGTEAFF
size: NA
V: TRBV5-4
D: NA
J: TRBJ1-1

DNA: TGTGCCAGCCAACGGGGGGAGAACACTGAAGCTTTCTTT
CDR3: CASQRGENTEAFF
size: NA
V: TRBV27
D: NA
J: TRBJ1-1

DNA: TGTGCCAGCAGCTTACAGGGGCTCCATAATTCACCCCTCCACTTT
CDR3: CASSLQGLHNSPLHF
size: NA
V: TRBV5-4
D: TRBD1
J: TRBJ1-6

DNA: TGTGCCAGCTCACCACGGACAGAAGCAATCAACTATGGCTACACCTTC
CDR3: CASSPRTEAINYGYTF
size: NA
V: TRBV18
D: NA
J: TRBJ1-2

DNA: TGTGCCAGCACCATAGGGGGTAGCTCCTACAATGAGCAGTTCTTC
CDR3: CASTIGGSSYNEQFF
size: NA
V: TRBV6-5
D: NA
J: TRBJ2-1

DNA: TGTGCCAGCAGTTTGGGGGGGACACCACACTATGGCTACACCTTC
CDR3: CASSLGGTPHYGYTF
size: NA
V: TRBV27
D: NA
J: TRBJ1-2

DNA: TGTGCCTGGAGGGGACAGGGATCCTACGAGCAGTACTTC
CDR3: CAWRGQGSYEQYF
size: NA
V: TRBV30
D: TRBD1
J: TRBJ2-7

DNA: TGTGCCTGGAGTGTAGGACAGGGCACAGATACGCAGTATTTT
CDR3: CAWSVGQGTDTQYF
size: NA
V: TRBV30
D: TRBD1
J: TRBJ2-3

DNA: TGTGCCAGCAGCTTGGGGCCCCCGGGACAGTCCTATGGCTACACCTTC
CDR3: CASSLGPPGQSYGYTF
size: NA
V: TRBV5-5
D: TRBD1
J: TRBJ1-2

DNA: TGTGCCAGCAGTTACTCGGGGGGGGCCAATGAGCAGTTCTTC
CDR3: CASSYSGGANEQFF
size: NA
V: TRBV6-6
D: NA
J: TRBJ2-1

DNA: TGTGCCAGCAGTTTAGACTTCGGGACAAGTAGCAATCAGCCCCAGCATTTT
CDR3: CASSLDFGTSSNQPQHF
size: NA
V: TRBV28
D: NA
J: TRBJ1-5

DNA: TGTGCCAGCAGCCAAGATCCGATGGGCCATAATGAAAAACTGTTTTTT
CDR3: CASSQDPMGHNEKLFF
size: NA
V: TRBV4-2
D: NA
J: TRBJ1-4

DNA: TGTGCCAGCAGCGTTGGCGGGACGGCAAATGAAAAACTGTTTTTT
CDR3: CASSVGGTANEKLFF
size: once
V: TRBV9
D: NA
J: TRBJ1-4

DNA: TGTGCCAGCAGCTCCAGCCTTGGGGGTAGCGGGGGTAGCTACGAGCAGTACTTC
CDR3: CASSSSLGGSGGSYEQYF
size: few
V: TRBV4-2
D: TRBD2
J: TRBJ2-7

DNA: TGTGCCAGCAGTTACGGGGCGCGGGGGTACGAGCAGTACTTC
CDR3: CASSYGARGYEQYF
size: NA
V: TRBV6-5
D: TRBD2
J: TRBJ2-7

DNA: TGTGCCAGCAGCGTAAGGACAACCGGGGAGCTGTTTTTT
CDR3: CASSVRTTGELFF
size: NA
V: TRBV9
D: NA
J: TRBJ2-2

DNA: TGTGCCAGCAGCTCAGGGACAGGGGGCGATCGAAACACCTTC
CDR3: CASSSGTGGDRNTF
size: NA
V: TRBV7-2
D: TRBD1
J: TRBJ1-2

DNA: TGTGCCAGCAGCCCTAGGACAGGGACGGATGGCTACACCTTC
CDR3: CASSPRTGTDGYTF
size: once
V: TRBV7-9
D: TRBD1
J: TRBJ1-2

DNA: TGTGCCAGCAGCTTGGTTGGGACAGGGAATTCACCCCTCCACTTT
CDR3: CASSLVGTGNSPLHF
size: few
V: TRBV5-6
D: TRBD1
J: TRBJ1-6

DNA: TGTGCCAGCAGAACAGGGCAAAGGACTTCACCCCTCCACTTT
CDR3: CASRTGQRTSPLHF
size: NA
V: TRBV28
D: NA
J: TRBJ1-6

DNA: TGTGCCAGCAGTTTAGGAGAGTGGAGAGCCAAAAACATTCAGTACTTC
CDR3: CASSLGEWRAKNIQYF
size: NA
V: TRBV28
D: NA
J: TRBJ2-4

DNA: TGTGCCAGCAGTCTCGCCGGGGAGGGGGATACGCAGTATTTT
CDR3: CASSLAGEGDTQYF
size: NA
V: TRBV6-5
D: TRBD2
J: TRBJ2-3

DNA: TGTGCCAGCAGTCGCGGACTGGGGTACGTGGGCACCTTC
CDR3: CASSRGLGYVGTF
size: NA
V: TRBV6-5
D: NA
J: TRBJ1-2

DNA: TGTGCCAGCAGTTTATTGTCGACAGCATCAGATACGCAGTATTTT
CDR3: CASSLLSTASDTQYF
size: once
V: TRBV28
D: NA
J: TRBJ2-3

DNA: TGTGCCAGCAGCTTGGACAGGGGGAATCAGCCCCAGAATTTT
CDR3: CASSLDRGNQPQNF
size: NA
V: TRBV5-4
D: TRBD1
J: TRBJ1-5